Shown below are 18 T cell receptor beta chains from a single sample sequenced in a study of T cells in Graves' hyperthyroidism and ophthalmopathy. The TCR beta CDR3 regions underwent amplification using RNA transcripts as the source. First-round RT-PCR with HTBI primers amplified the TCR CDR3 region. TCRdb reprocessed the multiplex PCR reads with MiXCR, giving one entry per CDR3 protein. The sample shows around 340,000 distinct CDR3 sequences, 15% to 20% of them seen only once. Material for sequencing was blood. These receptors came from a woman aged 40 to 49 with Graves' ophthalmopathy.

The chain is built from TRBV24-1 and TRBJ1-5; no clear D gene. Germline loops: CDR1 KGHDR, CDR2 SFDVKD. The germline V and J ends were trimmed by 4 bases and 4 bases, with 10 bases remaining between them. The CDR3 length is 14 residues. Here the CDR3 DNA reads TGTGCCACCAGTGACTTGGACGGTAATCAGCCCCAGCATTTT. Protein product: CATSDLDGNQPQHF.

In this sample, this clonotype turned up many times. The chain links TRBV10-3 to TRBJ2-7; D is perhaps TRBD1 (5 bases). CDR3 length: 12 residues. Germline CDR1 reads ENHRY; CDR2 reads SYGVKD. V gave up 4 bases and J gave up 6 bases, with 10 bases separating them. CDR3 residues: CAISVPGREQYF. CDR3 sequence (DNA): TGTGCCATCAGTGTGCCAGGGCGCGAGCAGTACTTC.

This clonotype was observed many times. The chain uses TRBV27 and TRBJ2-7, with 8 bases fitting TRBD1. This CDR3 has 15 residues. Germline CDR1 and CDR2: MNHEY and SMNVEV (reference sequence). Trimming at V came to 4 bases and at J to 7 bases, leaving 12 bases not matched to a gene. The DNA of the CDR3 is TGTGCCAGCAGTTCCCTCGGACAGGGAGTTAAAGAGCAGTACTTC. It translates to CASSSLGQGVKEQYF.

The sample holds many counts of this clonotype. The CDR3 DNA sequence: TGCGCCAGCAGCTTACTACAGGGGGCTCAGGAGACCCAGTACTTC. Amino acids: CASSLLQGAQETQYF. The rearrangement links TRBV5-1 to TRBJ2-5; 9 positions agree with TRBD1. V trimming: 2 bases; J trimming: 5 bases; junction bases outside the gene matches: 7. The CDR3 is made up of 15 amino acids. Germline V lookup: CDR1 SGHRS, CDR2 YFSETQ.

The table lists this clonotype with many counts. The chain combines TRBV6-2 or TRBV6-3 with TRBJ2-5, with 10 bases aligning to TRBD2. Unmatched junction bases numbered 15, after V lost 7 bases and J lost 4 bases. CDR1 is MNHEY, CDR2 SVGEGT, per germline. CDR3 size: 17 residues. CDR3 nucleotide sequence: TGTGCCAGCAAAGGGCTAGCGGGAGTTACGAGAGGAGAGACCCAGTACTTC. It codes for CASKGLAGVTRGETQYF.

This clonotype has only a few counts. CDR3 region: CASRKTGDHEQFF. Here the CDR3 DNA reads TGTGCCAGCAGAAAGACAGGGGACCATGAGCAGTTCTTC. The chain uses TRBV28 and TRBJ2-1; 8 bases are a match to TRBD1. The CDR3 is 13 amino acids. In germline, CDR1 is MDHEN, CDR2 SYDVKM. V was pared by 6 bases and J by 8 bases, with 6 bases of the junction left unmatched.

This clonotype was observed many times. This rearrangement joins TRBV6-5 to TRBJ2-7; 12 positions match TRBD2. CDR1 is MNHEY, CDR2 SVGAGI, per germline. The V segment lost 2 bases and the J segment 2 bases; nucleotides outside the gene matches: 4. The CDR3 spans 16 residues. This CDR3 is CASSYSGLAGTYEQYF. In nucleotides, the CDR3 is TGTGCCAGCAGTTACAGTGGACTAGCGGGAACCTACGAGCAGTACTTC.

This clonotype showed up many times. The CDR3 bases are TGTGCCAGCAGTTTGGCCGGGAGCATCTACGAGCAGTACTTC. It codes for CASSLAGSIYEQYF. V usage is TRBV27 and J usage is TRBJ2-7; a weak D match, TRBD2 (6 bases). From germline, CDR1 is MNHEY and CDR2 SMNVEV (reference sequence). The length of the CDR3 is 14 residues. The V gene lost 3 bases and the J gene lost 3 bases, with 12 bases spanning the gap.

The V and J genes are TRBV6-1 and TRBJ2-7, with D perhaps TRBD1 (6 bases). The germline V and J ends were trimmed by 5 bases and 6 bases, with 17 bases remaining between them. Germline CDR1 is MNHNS and CDR2 is SASEGT. This CDR3 contains 14 residues. CDR3 sequence reads: CASSPARGRIEQYF. The CDR3 DNA sequence: TGTGCCAGCAGTCCAGCCAGGGGCAGGATCGAGCAGTACTTC.

There are many counts of this clonotype. The chain has TRBV11-3 and TRBJ2-2, with 8 bases identical to TRBD2. Germline V gene data show CDR1 as SGHNT and CDR2 as YENEEA. The J segment lost 1 base and the V segment lost 1 base, leaving 14 bases of the junction unmatched. CDR3 length equals 20 residues. The CDR3 is CASSLGKIGTSPKNTGELFF. The DNA for the CDR3 is TGTGCCAGCAGCTTAGGAAAAATCGGGACTAGTCCAAAGAACACCGGGGAGCTGTTTTTT.

This clonotype came up many times. The chain has TRBV14 and TRBJ2-5; unclear D gene. V was pared by 0 bases and J by 5 bases, with 7 bases between. The CDR3 sequence is 13 residues long. CDR1 is SGHDN, CDR2 FVKESK, per germline. The CDR3 coding sequence is TGTGCCAGCAGCCAAGATGTTGTGGAGACCCAGTACTTC. It codes for CASSQDVVETQYF.

This clonotype was recorded many times. CDR3 loop: CASSSFVSTSGANVLTF. The CDR3 DNA reads TGTGCCAGCAGCTCGTTCGTATCCACTTCTGGGGCCAACGTCCTGACTTTC. V is TRBV11-2 and J is TRBJ2-6; no definite D call. V was trimmed by 4 bases and J by 1 base, leaving 14 bases between them. CDR3 size: 17 residues. Germline V lookup: CDR1 SGHAT, CDR2 FQNNGV.

The chain couples TRBV6-1 to TRBJ1-5, with D perhaps TRBD1 (5 bases). V was trimmed by 3 bases and J by 5 bases, leaving 11 bases between them. CDR3 length: 14 residues. Germline CDR1 is MNHNS and CDR2 is SASEGT. The CDR3 sequence is CASSDWGSDQPQHF. CDR3 sequence (DNA): TGTGCCAGCAGTGATTGGGGGTCGGATCAGCCCCAGCATTTT.

The sample holds many counts of this clonotype. The rearrangement links TRBV27 to TRBJ1-6, with no clear D. Per the germline V gene, CDR1 is MNHEY and CDR2 is SMNVEV (reference sequence). The V and J ends lost 0 bases and 5 bases respectively, with 8 bases between them. The length of the CDR3 is 15 residues. The CDR3 DNA reads as TGTGCCAGCAGTTTATCGTGGAGGAATAATTCACCCCTCCACTTT. The encoded protein is CASSLSWRNNSPLHF.

CDR3 sequence: CSVDGGQVYEQYF. For the CDR3, the DNA is TGCAGCGTTGATGGGGGACAAGTCTACGAGCAGTACTTC. The chain uses TRBV29-1 and TRBJ2-7, with D possibly matching TRBD1 (6 bases). CDR3 length: 13 amino acids. Germline CDR1 SQVTM, CDR2 ANQGSEA. V was cut by 3 bases and J by 3 bases, with 12 bases left in between.

This clonotype was detected many times. The rearrangement uses TRBV12-3 or TRBV12-4 and TRBJ1-2; D is ambiguous. Trimming took 3 bases from V and 7 from J, leaving 9 bases between them. This CDR3 has 12 residues. CDR3 DNA sequence: TGTGCCAGCAGTTTTAGTCGGAGTGGCTACACCTTC. It yields the protein CASSFSRSGYTF.

In this sample, this clonotype turned up many times. V gene TRBV5-1 combines with J gene TRBJ1-1, with D perhaps matching TRBD1 (6 bases). The CDR3 is 16 amino acids. V lost 5 bases, J lost 0 bases, and 17 bases lay in between. Germline V lookup: CDR1 SGHRS, CDR2 YFSETQ. The CDR3 region has the DNA TGCGCCAGCAGTCACAGGGAATTCGGTCTGAACACTGAAGCTTTCTTT. This encodes CASSHREFGLNTEAFF.

There are a few counts of this clonotype. The rearrangement links TRBV18 to TRBJ2-3; 8 nucleotides match TRBD1. This CDR3 region has 15 residues. CDR1 and CDR2 (germline): KGHSH, LQKENI. With V trimmed by 5 bases and J by 0 bases, 4 bases remained unmatched. The CDR3 here is CASSSYRGSTDTQYF. The CDR3 DNA reads as TGTGCCAGCTCAAGCTACAGGGGGAGCACAGATACGCAGTATTTT.